This T cell receptor (beta chain) emerged from a study of T cells after yellow fever vaccination. V was clipped by 7 bases and J by 0 bases, with 10 bases between them. This CDR3 comprises 13 residues. Germline V gives CDR1 SQVTM, CDR2 ANQGSEA. This clonotype showed up many times. TCRdb re-analysed the 5' RACE reads in MiXCR, keeping a single row per CDR3 protein. The profile shows almost 30,000 distinct CDR3 sequences, around 5.8% of them singletons. The sample in question was PBMCs, either bulk or a sorted T-cell subset (CD4+, CD8+, memory, or dextramer-sorted; not recorded which), obtained on the day of the yellow fever booster vaccination. The chain links TRBV29-1 to TRBJ2-1, with a possible D match to TRBD1 (6 bases). The sequence came from a man aged 25-45 years who received the YFV17D yellow fever vaccine. This CDR3 reads CSAGGDSYNEQFF. As DNA, the CDR3 is TGCAGCGCTGGGGGCGACTCCTACAATGAGCAGTTCTTC.